A selection of T cell receptor beta chains follows, all from one sample in a study of cytomegalovirus exposure and HLA in healthy donors. Profiling relied on immunoSEQ multiplex PCR, and the TCRdb table lists in-frame clones only, not all of them. Of about 120,000 clones detected, 81% appear once; the ten largest clones hold 1.5% to 2%. The specimen was PBMCs. These TCRs come from a middle-aged man in good health and CMV-seronegative. CDR3s include the opening cysteine and the closing phenylalanine or tryptophan. D genes are given only for firm matches. Some rows mark clone size as missing; the rest say once, few, many or name a class of expanded clone.

>TRBD1|TRBV7-8|17|-|TRBJ1-3
TGTGCCAGCAGCTTAATTAAACCGGGACAGGGATTTTTTTCCATATATTTT
CASSLIKPGQGFFSIYF
>TRBD1|TRBV9|15|-|TRBJ2-1
TGTGCCAGCAGCCGACCGGGACAGGGGTTGAATGAGCAGTTCTTC
CASSRPGQGLNEQFF
>TRBD2|TRBV7-2|17|-|TRBJ2-5
TGTGCCAGCAGCCCTTACCCCGGACTAGCGGGAATAGAGACCCAGTACTTC
CASSPYPGLAGIETQYF
>-|TRBV6-5|14|-|TRBJ1-5
TGTGCCAGCAGACAGGGAGTTGGCAATCAGCCCCAGCATTTT
CASRQGVGNQPQHF
>TRBD1|TRBV19|13|-|TRBJ1-2
TGTGCCAGTAGAGGACAGGGCAACTATGGCTACACCTTC
CASRGQGNYGYTF
>-|TRBV19|14|-|TRBJ2-6
TGTGCCAGTACGCGGGTGCCTGGGGCCAACGTCCTGACTTTC
CASTRVPGANVLTF
>-|TRBV6-1|17|-|TRBJ2-5
TGTGCCAGCAGTGAACGGGTACGAGCGGCGAGCCTTGAGACCCAGTACTTC
CASSERVRAASLETQYF
>-|TRBV28|13|-|TRBJ1-2
TGTGCCAGCAGTTGGGGCGCAAAACGGGACACCGGCTTC
CASSWGAKRDTGF
>TRBD1|TRBV5-4|18|-|TRBJ2-7
TGTGCCAGCAGCTTTGGGACAGGGAATCTGAGAGAAAAATACGAGCAGTACTTC
CASSFGTGNLREKYEQYF
>TRBD1|TRBV7-2|13|-|TRBJ1-2
TGTGCCAGCAGCTTCAGTGGGACAGGCGGCTACACCTTC
CASSFSGTGGYTF
>-|TRBV7-5|12|once|TRBJ2-1
TGTGCCAGAAGCTTATTTACTAATGAGCAGTTCTTC
CARSLFTNEQFF
>-|TRBV6-5|12|-|TRBJ1-2
TGTGCCAGCAGAAGAACAGGGTATGGCTACACCTTC
CASRRTGYGYTF
>-|TRBV5-6|17|few|TRBJ2-6
TGTGCCAGCAGCCCGGTTCCAGGGAACTCTGGGGCCAACGTCCTGACTTTC
CASSPVPGNSGANVLTF
>-|TRBV30|13|-|TRBJ2-6
TGTGCCTGGAGCCCTCCTGGGGCCAACGGCCTGACTTTC
CAWSPPGANGLTF
>TRBD2|TRBV7-6|14|-|TRBJ2-7
TGTGCCAGCAGCCCTAGCGGGACCTTTGGGGAGCAGTACTTC
CASSPSGTFGEQYF
>-|TRBV6-5|15|-|TRBJ2-7
TGTGCCAGCGGAAGAACAGGAGATCCTCCCTACGAGCAGTACTTC
CASGRTGDPPYEQYF
>TRBD1|TRBV29-1|12|few|TRBJ2-7
TGCAGCGTATCTGACAGGGCCCACGAGCAGTACTTC
CSVSDRAHEQYF
>TRBD2|TRBV7-8|15|-|TRBJ2-7
TGTGCCAGCAGCTTAGAAGCTAGCGGGACCTACGAGCAGTATTTC
CASSLEASGTYEQYF